These 9 T cell receptor beta chains were all obtained from the same sample, sequenced in a study of beta chain features in type 1 diabetes. Reverse transcribing all isolated RNA meant expressed TCRB transcripts were sequenced. Data came from immunoSEQ multiplex PCR; TCRdb stores just in-frame clones and leaves some out. The sample records about 370,000 clones, less than 15% being singletons. The sequenced sample consisted of naive CD4+ T cells from blood. These receptors were obtained from a woman aged 18-29 years in good health.

V gene TRBV19 combines with J gene TRBJ2-1; maybe TRBD2 (5 bases). Deletions cut 4 bases from V and 6 bases from J, with 16 bases between. Per the germline V gene, CDR1 is LNHDA and CDR2 is SQIVND (reference sequence). The CDR3 length is 15 residues. In DNA form, the CDR3 reads TGTGCCAGTAGTACCACCTTGAGGGAGTTCAATGAGCAGTTCTTC. Translated: CASSTTLREFNEQFF.

This clone was seen a handful of times. This chain uses TRBV18 with TRBJ1-5; maybe TRBD1 (6 bases). The ends were cut back, 1 base at V and 1 base at J, with 14 bases in the middle. This CDR3 spans 17 amino acids. Germline-derived CDR1 and CDR2 are KGHSH and LQKENI. The DNA for the CDR3 is TGTGCCAGCTCACCACAAGGGCAGGGGATGAGCAATCAGCCCCAGCATTTT. Its protein is CASSPQGQGMSNQPQHF.

This chain uses TRBV2 with TRBJ1-5, with D possibly being TRBD1 (5 bases). There are 15 residues in the CDR3. In germline, CDR1 is SNHLY, CDR2 FYNNEI. Trimming left V 3 bases short and J 0 bases short, with 9 bases between. The CDR3 spells CASSDRGFSNQPQHF. In DNA, the CDR3 is TGTGCCAGCAGTGATCGGGGGTTTAGCAATCAGCCCCAGCATTTT.

The chain carries TRBV19 and TRBJ2-3; the match to TRBD2 covers 11 bases. V lost 4 bases to trimming and J lost 2 bases; unmatched junction nucleotides: 11. The CDR3 loop spans 18 amino acids. The germline V gene has CDR1 LNHDA and CDR2 SQIVND (reference sequence). CDR3 DNA: TGTGCCAGTAGTACTCTAGTCCCGACTAGCGGGGCCACAGATACGCAGTATTTT. Translated, it gives CASSTLVPTSGATDTQYF. Variable domain in full (rest from reference TRBV19 and TRBJ2-3): DGGITQSPKYLFRKEGQNVTLSCEQNLNHDAMYWYRQDPGQGLRLIYYSQIVNDFQKGDIAEGYSVSREKKESFPLTVTSAQKNPTAFYLCASSTLVPTSGATDTQYFGPGTRLTVL.

The chain couples TRBV4-2 to TRBJ2-1, with a weak D call TRBD1 (5 bases). The ends were cut back, 0 bases at V and 0 bases at J, with 12 bases in the middle. Per the germline V gene, CDR1 is LGHNA and CDR2 is YNFKEQ. The CDR3 covers 17 residues. This CDR3 reads CASSQDGRQGSYNEQFF. Here the CDR3 DNA reads TGTGCCAGCAGCCAAGATGGTCGCCAGGGCTCCTACAATGAGCAGTTCTTC.

This clone was counted between two and nine times. The chain links TRBV28 to TRBJ2-1, with 9 nucleotides matching TRBD2. The CDR3 sequence is 15 residues long. The germline V gene has CDR1 MDHEN and CDR2 SYDVKM. V was pared by 3 bases and J by 2 bases, with 2 bases of the junction left unmatched. CDR3 bases: TGTGCCAGCAGTTTGGGACTAGCCCCCTACAATGAGCAGTTCTTC. Protein sequence: CASSLGLAPYNEQFF.

This clone turned up a few times. The rearrangement joins TRBV18 to TRBJ2-3, with D tentatively TRBD1 (6 bases). V lost 3 bases to trimming and J lost 0 bases, with 10 bases between them. The CDR3 is 15 amino acids. In germline, CDR1 is KGHSH, CDR2 LQKENI. As DNA, the CDR3 is TGTGCCAGCTCACCGCGGACAGTCAGCACAGATACGCAGTATTTT. Encoded protein: CASSPRTVSTDTQYF. The full variable domain, with the rest looked up from reference TRBV18 and TRBJ2-3, is NAGVMQNPRHLVRRRGQEARLRCSPMKGHSHVYWYRQLPEEGLKFMVYLQKENIIDESGMPKERFSAEFPKEGPSILRIQQVVRGDSAAYFCASSPRTVSTDTQYFGPGTRLTVL.

This rearrangement joins TRBV2 to TRBJ2-1; a possible D gene is TRBD2 (5 bases). Germline CDR1 reads SNHLY; CDR2 reads FYNNEI. V shed 5 bases and J shed 9 bases, with 14 bases lying between them. This CDR3 contains 13 residues. The CDR3 nucleotides are TGTGCCAGCAGTCCACAAGGACTCGGTGAGCAGTTCTTC. Protein product: CASSPQGLGEQFF.

This clone was seen a handful of times. The chain is built from TRBV13 and TRBJ1-4; possibly TRBD1 for D (6 bases). Trimming pared 3 bases from V and 7 bases from J, leaving 12 bases between. The CDR3 totals 14 residues. CDR1 and CDR2 from the germline V gene are PRHDT and FYEKMQ (reference sequence). CDR3 in DNA: TGTGCCAGCAGCTTGTACAGGGATGGTGAAAAACTGTTTTTT. It specifies CASSLYRDGEKLFF.